This TCR beta chain came from a study of blood T cell repertoires in COVID-19. Study background: Italy, Spain and the United States were the sources of the convalescent and acute COVID-19 samples. Sample material is recorded as cDNA or gDNA derived from T cells, B-cell-depleted T cells, or PBMCs.

Trimming removed 5 bases from V and 6 bases from J, with 13 bases in between. Germline CDR1 is LNHDA and CDR2 is SQIVND (reference sequence). This CDR3 spans 13 amino acids. Original handling: Quantification of nucleated cells was approximated via reference gene primer amplification. Here immunoSEQ multiplex PCR was the method, and the copy in TCRdb shows in-frame clones only, minus some. For V, J and clone size, that table is used; D and trimming come from the DNA. The repertoire consists of around 130,000 clones, with almost 85% occurring once and the leading ten covering less than 3%. The sample taken for sequencing was peripheral blood. V gene TRBV19 combines with J gene TRBJ1-1; tentatively, D is TRBD1 (5 bases). The sequence was obtained from a man aged 45-65 years with acute or convalescent COVID-19. The CDR3 region has the DNA TGTGCCAGTAGTTTGACAGTAGATTCTGAAGCTTTCTTT. Protein product: CASSLTVDSEAFF.